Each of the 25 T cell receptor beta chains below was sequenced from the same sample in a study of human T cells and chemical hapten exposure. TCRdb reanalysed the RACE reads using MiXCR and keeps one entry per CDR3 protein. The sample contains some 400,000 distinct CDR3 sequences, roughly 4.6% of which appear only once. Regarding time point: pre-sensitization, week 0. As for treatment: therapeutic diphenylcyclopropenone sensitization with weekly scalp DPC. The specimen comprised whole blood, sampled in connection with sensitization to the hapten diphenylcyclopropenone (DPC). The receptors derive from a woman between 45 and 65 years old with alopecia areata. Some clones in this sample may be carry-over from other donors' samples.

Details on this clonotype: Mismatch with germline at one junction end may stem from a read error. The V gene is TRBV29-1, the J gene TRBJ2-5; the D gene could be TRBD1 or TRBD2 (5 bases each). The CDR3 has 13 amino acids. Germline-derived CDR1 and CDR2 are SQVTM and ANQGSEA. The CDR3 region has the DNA TGCAGCGTTGAAGAGCAGGGAGAAGAGACCAAGTACTTC. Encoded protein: CSVEEQGEETKYF.

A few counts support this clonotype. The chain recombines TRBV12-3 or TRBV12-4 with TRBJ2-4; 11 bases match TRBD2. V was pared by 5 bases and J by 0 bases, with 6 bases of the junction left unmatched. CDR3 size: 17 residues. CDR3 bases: TGTGCCAGCAGTCCTGGGACTAGCGGCCTAGCCAAAAACATTCAGTACTTC. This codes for CASSPGTSGLAKNIQYF.

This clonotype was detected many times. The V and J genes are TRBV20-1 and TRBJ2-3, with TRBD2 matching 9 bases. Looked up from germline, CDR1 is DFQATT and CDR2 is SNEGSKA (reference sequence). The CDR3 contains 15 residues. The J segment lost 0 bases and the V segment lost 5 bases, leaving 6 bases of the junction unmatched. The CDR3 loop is CSASRLAVSTDTQYF. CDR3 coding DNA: TGCAGTGCTTCGCGACTAGCGGTTAGCACAGATACGCAGTATTTT.

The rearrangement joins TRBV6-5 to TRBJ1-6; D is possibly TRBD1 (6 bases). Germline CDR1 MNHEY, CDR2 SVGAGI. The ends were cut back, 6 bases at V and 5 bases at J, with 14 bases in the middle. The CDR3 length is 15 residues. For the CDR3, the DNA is TGTGCCAGCAGGGCCCCCGGACAGAATAATTCACCCCTCCACTTT. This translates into CASRAPGQNNSPLHF.

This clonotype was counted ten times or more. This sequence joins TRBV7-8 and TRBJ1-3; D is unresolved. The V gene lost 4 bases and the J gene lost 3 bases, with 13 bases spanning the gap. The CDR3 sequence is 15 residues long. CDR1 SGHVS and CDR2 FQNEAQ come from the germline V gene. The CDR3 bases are TGTGCCAGCAGCTCTCATCCAGGCCGTGGAAACACCATATATTTT. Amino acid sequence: CASSSHPGRGNTIYF.

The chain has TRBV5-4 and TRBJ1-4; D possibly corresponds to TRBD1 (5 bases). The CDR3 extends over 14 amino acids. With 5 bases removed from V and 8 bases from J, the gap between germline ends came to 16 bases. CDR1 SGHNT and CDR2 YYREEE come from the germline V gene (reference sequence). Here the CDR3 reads CASSSGGRDEKLFF. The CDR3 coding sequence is TGTGCCAGCAGTTCAGGCGGGAGGGACGAAAAACTGTTTTTT. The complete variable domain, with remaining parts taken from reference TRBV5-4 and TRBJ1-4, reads ETGVTQSPTHLIKTRGQQVTLRCSSQSGHNTVSWYQQALGQGPQFIFQYYREEENGRGNFPPRFSGLQFPNYSSELNVNALELDDSALYLCASSSGGRDEKLFFGSGTQLSVL.

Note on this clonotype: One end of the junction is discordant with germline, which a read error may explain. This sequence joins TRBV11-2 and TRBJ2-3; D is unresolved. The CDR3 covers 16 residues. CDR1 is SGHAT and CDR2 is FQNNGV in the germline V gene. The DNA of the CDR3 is TGTACCAGCAGCTTAGTGTTCGGGCTTAGCACAGATACGCAGTATTTT. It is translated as CTSSLVFGLSTDTQYF.

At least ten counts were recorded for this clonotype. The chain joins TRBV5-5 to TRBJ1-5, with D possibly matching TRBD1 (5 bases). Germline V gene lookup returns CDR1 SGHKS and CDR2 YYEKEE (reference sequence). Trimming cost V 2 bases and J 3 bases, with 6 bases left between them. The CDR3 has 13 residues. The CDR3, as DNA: TGTGCCAGCAGCTTCGGACACAATCAGCCCCAGCATTTT. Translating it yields CASSFGHNQPQHF.

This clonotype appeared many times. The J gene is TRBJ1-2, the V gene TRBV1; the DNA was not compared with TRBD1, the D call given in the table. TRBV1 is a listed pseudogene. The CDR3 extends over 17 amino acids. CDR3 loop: CTSSQDSTAWTNYGYTF. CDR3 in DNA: TGCACCAGCAGCCAAGACTCGACAGCTTGGACGAACTATGGCTACACCTTC.

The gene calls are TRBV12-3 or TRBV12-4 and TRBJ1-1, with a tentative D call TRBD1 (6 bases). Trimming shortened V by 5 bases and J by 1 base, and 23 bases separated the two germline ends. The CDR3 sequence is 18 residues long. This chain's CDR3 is CASSPYIGGRSPNTEAFF. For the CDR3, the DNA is TGTGCCAGCAGTCCCTACATCGGGGGGCGATCCCCGAACACTGAAGCTTTCTTT.

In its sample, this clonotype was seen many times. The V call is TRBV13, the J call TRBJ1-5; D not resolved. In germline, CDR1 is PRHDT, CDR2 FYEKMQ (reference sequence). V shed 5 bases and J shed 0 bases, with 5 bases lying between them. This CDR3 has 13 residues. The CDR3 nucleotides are TGTGCCAGCAGCGTTCATAGCAATCAGCCCCAGCATTTT. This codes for CASSVHSNQPQHF.

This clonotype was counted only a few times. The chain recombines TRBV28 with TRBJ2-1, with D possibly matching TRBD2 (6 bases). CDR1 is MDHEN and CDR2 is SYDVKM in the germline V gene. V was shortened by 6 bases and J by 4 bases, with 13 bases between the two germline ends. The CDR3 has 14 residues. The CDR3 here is CASRAGGNYNEQFF. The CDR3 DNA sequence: TGTGCCAGCAGGGCTGGGGGGAATTACAATGAGCAGTTCTTC.

CDR3 residues: CASSRTETNYGYTF. The CDR3 DNA reads TGTGCCAGCAGCCGAACAGAGACTAACTATGGCTACACCTTC. The chain couples TRBV3-1 to TRBJ1-2; no reliable D call. Germline V gene sequence: CDR1 LGHDT, CDR2 YNNKEL (reference sequence). V lost 4 bases and J lost 0, with 9 bases in between. The CDR3 sequence is 14 residues long.

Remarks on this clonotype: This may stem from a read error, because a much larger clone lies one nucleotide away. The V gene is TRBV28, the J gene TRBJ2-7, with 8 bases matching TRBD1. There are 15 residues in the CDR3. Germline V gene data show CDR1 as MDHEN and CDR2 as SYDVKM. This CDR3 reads CASSTPGTGTFERYF. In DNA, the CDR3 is TGTGCCAGCAGTACCCCCGGGACAGGAACCTTTGAGCGGTACTTC.

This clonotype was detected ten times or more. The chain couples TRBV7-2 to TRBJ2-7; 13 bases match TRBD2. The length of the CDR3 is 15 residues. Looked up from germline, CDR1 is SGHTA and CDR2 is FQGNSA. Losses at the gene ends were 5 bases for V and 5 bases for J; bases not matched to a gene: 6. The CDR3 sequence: CASSQTSGRANEQYF. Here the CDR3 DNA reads TGTGCCAGCAGCCAAACTAGCGGGAGGGCGAACGAGCAGTACTTC.

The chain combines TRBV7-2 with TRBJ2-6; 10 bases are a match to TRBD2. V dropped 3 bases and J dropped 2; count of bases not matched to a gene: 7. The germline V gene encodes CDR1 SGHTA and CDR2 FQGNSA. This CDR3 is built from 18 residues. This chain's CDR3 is CASSFSFSGRTGANVLTF. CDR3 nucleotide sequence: TGTGCCAGCAGCTTTAGTTTTAGCGGGAGGACTGGGGCCAACGTCCTGACTTTC.

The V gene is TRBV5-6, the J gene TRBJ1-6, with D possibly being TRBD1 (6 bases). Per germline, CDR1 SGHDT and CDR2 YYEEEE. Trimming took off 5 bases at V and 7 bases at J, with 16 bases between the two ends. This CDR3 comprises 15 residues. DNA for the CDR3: TGTGCCAGCAGGTCACAGGGATCGGGGAATTCACCCCTCCACTTT. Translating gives CASRSQGSGNSPLHF. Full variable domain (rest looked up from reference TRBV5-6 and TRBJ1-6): DAGVTQSPTHLIKTRGQQVTLRCSPKSGHDTVSWYQQALGQGPQFIFQYYEEEERQRGNFPDRFSGHQFPNYSSELNVNALLLGDSALYLCASRSQGSGNSPLHFGNGTRLTVT.

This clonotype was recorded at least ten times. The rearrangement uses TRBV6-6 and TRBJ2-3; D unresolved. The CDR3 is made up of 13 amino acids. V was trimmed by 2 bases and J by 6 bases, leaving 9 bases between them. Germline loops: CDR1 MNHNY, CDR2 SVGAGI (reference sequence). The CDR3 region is CASSYGWYDTQYF. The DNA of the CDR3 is TGTGCCAGCAGTTACGGATGGTATGATACGCAGTATTTT.

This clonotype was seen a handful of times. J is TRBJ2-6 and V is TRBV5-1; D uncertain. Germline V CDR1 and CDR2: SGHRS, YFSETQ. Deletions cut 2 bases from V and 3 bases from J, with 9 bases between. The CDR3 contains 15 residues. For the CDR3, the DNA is TGCGCCAGCAGCTTCCAGGCCTATGGGGCCAACGTCCTGACTTTC. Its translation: CASSFQAYGANVLTF.

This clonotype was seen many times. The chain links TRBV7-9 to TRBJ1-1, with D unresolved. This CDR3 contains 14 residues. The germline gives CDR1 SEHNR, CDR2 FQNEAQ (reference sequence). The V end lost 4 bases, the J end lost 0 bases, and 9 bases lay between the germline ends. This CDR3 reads CASSSQSMNTEAFF. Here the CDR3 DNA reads TGTGCCAGCAGCTCACAGAGCATGAACACTGAAGCTTTCTTT.

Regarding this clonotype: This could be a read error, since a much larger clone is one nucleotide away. CDR3 loop: CASSPLQLTTDTQYF. The CDR3, as DNA: TGTGCCAGCAGTCCACTACAACTAACCACAGATACGCAGTATTTT. The chain recombines TRBV27 with TRBJ2-3; D gene uncertain. The V end was cut by 5 bases, the J end by 2 bases, with 14 bases between. Germline V lookup: CDR1 MNHEY, CDR2 SMNVEV (reference sequence). This CDR3 is built from 15 residues.

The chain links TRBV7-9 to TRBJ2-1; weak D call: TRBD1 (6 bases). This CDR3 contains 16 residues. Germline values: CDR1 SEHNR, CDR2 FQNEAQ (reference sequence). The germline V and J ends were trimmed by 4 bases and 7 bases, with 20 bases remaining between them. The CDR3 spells CASSSREGEPLNEQFF. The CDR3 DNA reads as TGTGCCAGCAGCTCCCGAGAGGGGGAGCCCCTTAATGAGCAGTTCTTC.

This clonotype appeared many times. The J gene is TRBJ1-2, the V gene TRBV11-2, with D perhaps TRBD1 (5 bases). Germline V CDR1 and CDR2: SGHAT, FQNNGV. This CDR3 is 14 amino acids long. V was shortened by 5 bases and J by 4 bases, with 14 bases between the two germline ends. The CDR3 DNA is TGTGCCAGCAGCCTCGAGGGGACCGTCTATGGCTACACCTTC. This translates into CASSLEGTVYGYTF.

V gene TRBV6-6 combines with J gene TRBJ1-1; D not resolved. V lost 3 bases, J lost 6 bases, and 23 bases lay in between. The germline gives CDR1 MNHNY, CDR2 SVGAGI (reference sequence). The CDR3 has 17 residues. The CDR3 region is CASSYTPPGGLDPEAFF. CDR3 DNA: TGTGCCAGCAGTTATACCCCCCCCGGCGGGCTAGACCCTGAAGCTTTCTTT.

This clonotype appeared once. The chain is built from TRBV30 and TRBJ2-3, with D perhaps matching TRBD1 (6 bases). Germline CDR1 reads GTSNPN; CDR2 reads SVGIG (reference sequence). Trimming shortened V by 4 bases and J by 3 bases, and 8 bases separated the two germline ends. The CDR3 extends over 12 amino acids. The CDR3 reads CAWTTGTDTQYF. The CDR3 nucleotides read TGTGCCTGGACAACAGGGACAGATACGCAGTATTTT.